One T cell receptor (beta chain) is described in this entry. Its antigen is still unknown. The table came from immunoSEQ multiplex PCR; TCRdb's copy has only in-frame clones and leaves some out. The sample lists 95,000 to 100,000 clones; about 86% were seen once. The sample originates from a study of OX40 agonist ivuxolimab in advanced cancers. Study at large: Ivuxolimab is a fully human IgG2 antibody that activates OX40 (CD134). Regarding the study as a whole: At 0.1 to 3.0 mg/kg, CD4+ and CD8+ blood T cells expanded clonally by week 6. On average, CD8+ T cells showed a greater number of expanded clones than CD4+.

The V gene's germline CDR1 is SGHTA and CDR2 FQGNSA. This CDR3 contains 16 residues. V shed 2 bases and J 2 bases; nucleotides not matched to a gene: 4. This receptor was taken from an adult with an advanced solid tumor such as melanoma, head and neck, liver or kidney cancer. This specimen was CD4+ or CD8+ T cells sorted from blood, taken in a trial of the OX40 agonist ivuxolimab. This chain connects TRBV7-2 to TRBJ2-3; 10 bases are a match to TRBD2. CDR3 nucleotide sequence: TGTGCCAGCAGCTTAAGCGGGGGGGCGGTCACAGATACGCAGTATTTT. The encoded protein is CASSLSGGAVTDTQYF.